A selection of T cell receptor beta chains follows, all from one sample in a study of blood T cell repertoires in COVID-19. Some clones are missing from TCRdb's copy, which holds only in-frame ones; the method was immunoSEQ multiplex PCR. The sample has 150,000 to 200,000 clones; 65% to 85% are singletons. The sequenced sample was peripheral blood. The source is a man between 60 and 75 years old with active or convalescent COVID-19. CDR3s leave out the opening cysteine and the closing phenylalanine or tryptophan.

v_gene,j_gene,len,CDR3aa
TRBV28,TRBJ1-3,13,ASSPGVNYGNTIY
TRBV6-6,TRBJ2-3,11,ATKIAATDTQY
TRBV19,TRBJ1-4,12,ASSNRGQNEKLF
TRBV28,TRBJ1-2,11,ASNPGQNYGYT
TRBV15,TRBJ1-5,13,ATSRDAGLNQPQH
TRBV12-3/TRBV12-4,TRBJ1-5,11,ASSLSGDQPQH
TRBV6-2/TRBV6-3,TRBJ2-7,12,ASGLGDRPSEQY
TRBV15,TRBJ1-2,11,ATSRDRAYGYT
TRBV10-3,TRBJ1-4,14,AISESRGSRTEKLF
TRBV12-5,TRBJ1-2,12,ASALGGQSYGYT
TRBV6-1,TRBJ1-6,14,ASRERAGLGPSPLH
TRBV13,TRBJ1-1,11,ASSLGSRTEAF
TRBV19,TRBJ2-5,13,ASSTDDRGQETQY
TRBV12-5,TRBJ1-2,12,ASGFEQGVSGYT
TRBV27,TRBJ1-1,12,ASSQWGGNTEAF